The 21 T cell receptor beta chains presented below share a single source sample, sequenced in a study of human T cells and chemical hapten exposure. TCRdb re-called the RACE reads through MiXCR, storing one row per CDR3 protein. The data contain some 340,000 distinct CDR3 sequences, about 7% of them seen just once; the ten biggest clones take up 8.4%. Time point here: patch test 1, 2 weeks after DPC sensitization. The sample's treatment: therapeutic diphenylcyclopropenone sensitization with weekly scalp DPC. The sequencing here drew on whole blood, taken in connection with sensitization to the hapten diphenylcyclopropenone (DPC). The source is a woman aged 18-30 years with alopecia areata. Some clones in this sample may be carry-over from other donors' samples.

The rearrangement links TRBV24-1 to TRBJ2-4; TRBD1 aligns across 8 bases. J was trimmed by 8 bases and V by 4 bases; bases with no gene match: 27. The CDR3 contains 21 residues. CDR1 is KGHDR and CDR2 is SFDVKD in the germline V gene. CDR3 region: CATSEGLLRDRSFFGLYIQYF. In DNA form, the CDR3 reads TGTGCCACCAGTGAAGGATTACTTCGGGACAGGAGTTTTTTCGGACTCTACATTCAGTACTTC.

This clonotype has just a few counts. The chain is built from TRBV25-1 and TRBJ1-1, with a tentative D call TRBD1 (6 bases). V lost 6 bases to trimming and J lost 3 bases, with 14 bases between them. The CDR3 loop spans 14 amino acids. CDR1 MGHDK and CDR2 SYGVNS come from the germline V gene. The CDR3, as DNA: TGTGCCAGCAGACATACAGGGCTCTACACTGAAGCTTTCTTT. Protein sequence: CASRHTGLYTEAFF. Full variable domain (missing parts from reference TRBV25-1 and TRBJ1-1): EADIYQTPRYLVIGTGKKITLECSQTMGHDKMYWYQQDPGMELHLIHYSYGVNSTEKGDLSSESTVSRIRTEHFPLTLESARPSHTSQYLCASRHTGLYTEAFFGQGTRLTVV.

The CDR3 loop is CASSLYRVYEQYF. The CDR3 region has the DNA TGCGCCAGCAGCCTATACAGGGTCTACGAGCAGTACTTC. The V gene is TRBV4-1, the J gene TRBJ2-7; D may be TRBD1 (6 bases). CDR1 is MGHRA and CDR2 is YSYEKL in the germline V gene. The germline V and J ends were trimmed by 4 bases and 3 bases, with 10 bases remaining between them. This CDR3 spans 13 amino acids.

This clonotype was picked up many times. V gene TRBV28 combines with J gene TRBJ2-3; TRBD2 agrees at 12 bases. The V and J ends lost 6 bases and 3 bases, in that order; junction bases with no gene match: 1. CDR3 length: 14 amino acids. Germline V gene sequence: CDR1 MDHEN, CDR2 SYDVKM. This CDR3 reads CASRTSGGTDTQYF. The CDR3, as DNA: TGTGCCAGCAGGACTAGCGGGGGAACAGATACGCAGTATTTT. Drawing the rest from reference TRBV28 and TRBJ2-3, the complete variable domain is DVKVTQSSRYLVKRTGEKVFLECVQDMDHENMFWYRQDPGLGLRLIYFSYDVKMKEKGDIPEGYSVSREKKERFSLILESASTNQTSMYLCASRTSGGTDTQYFGPGTRLTVL.

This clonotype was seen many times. CDR3 bases: TGTGCCAGCAGTTTGAACGGGGAGACCCAGTACTTC. This codes for CASSLNGETQYF. V usage is TRBV12-3 or TRBV12-4 and J usage is TRBJ2-5; D not resolved. This CDR3 region has 12 residues. Trimming stripped 3 bases from V and 5 bases from J, with 7 bases between.

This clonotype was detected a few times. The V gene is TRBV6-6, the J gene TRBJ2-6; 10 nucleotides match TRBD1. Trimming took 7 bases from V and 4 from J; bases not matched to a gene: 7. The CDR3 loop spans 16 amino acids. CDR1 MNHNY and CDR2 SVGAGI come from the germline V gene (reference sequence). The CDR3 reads CASNSGTGAGANVLTF. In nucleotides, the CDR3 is TGTGCCAGCAACTCCGGGACAGGGGCCGGGGCCAACGTCCTGACTTTC.

In DNA, the CDR3 is TGCGCCAGCAGCTATGAGGACGCCCCATTGTTCTTC. It specifies CASSYEDAPLFF. The rearrangement uses TRBV5-1 and TRBJ2-1; D is unresolved. Germline V CDR1 and CDR2: SGHRS, YFSETQ. This CDR3 region has 12 residues. V was clipped by 3 bases and J by 15 bases, with 16 bases between them.

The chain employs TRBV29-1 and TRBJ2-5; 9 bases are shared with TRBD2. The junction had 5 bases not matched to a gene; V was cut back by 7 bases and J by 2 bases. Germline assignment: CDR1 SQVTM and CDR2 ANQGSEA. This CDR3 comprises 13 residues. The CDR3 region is CSAVAGEQETQYF. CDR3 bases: TGCAGCGCCGTAGCGGGGGAGCAAGAGACCCAGTACTTC.

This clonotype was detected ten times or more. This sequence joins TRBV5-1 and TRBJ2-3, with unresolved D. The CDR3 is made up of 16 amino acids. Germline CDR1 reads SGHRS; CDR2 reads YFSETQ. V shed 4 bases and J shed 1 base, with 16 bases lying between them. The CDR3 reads CASSPVAAVGTDTQYF. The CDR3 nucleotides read TGCGCCAGCAGCCCGGTTGCGGCGGTCGGCACAGATACGCAGTATTTT.

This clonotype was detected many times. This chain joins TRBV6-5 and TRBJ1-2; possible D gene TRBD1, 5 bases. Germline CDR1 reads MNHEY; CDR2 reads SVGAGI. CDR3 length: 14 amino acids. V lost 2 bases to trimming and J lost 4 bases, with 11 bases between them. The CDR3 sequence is CASSYGTPTYGYTF. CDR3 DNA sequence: TGTGCCAGCAGTTACGGGACTCCTACCTATGGCTACACCTTC.

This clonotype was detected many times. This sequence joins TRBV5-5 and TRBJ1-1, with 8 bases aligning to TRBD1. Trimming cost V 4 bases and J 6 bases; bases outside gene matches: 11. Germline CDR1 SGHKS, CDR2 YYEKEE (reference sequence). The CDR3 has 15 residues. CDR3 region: CASSPDGQGFSEAFF. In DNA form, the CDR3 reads TGTGCCAGCAGCCCGGACGGACAGGGATTCTCTGAAGCTTTCTTT.

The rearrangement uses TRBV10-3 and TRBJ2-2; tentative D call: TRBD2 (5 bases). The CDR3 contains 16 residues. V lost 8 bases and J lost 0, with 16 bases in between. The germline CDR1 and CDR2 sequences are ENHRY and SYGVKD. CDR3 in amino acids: CAISILGNSNTGELFF. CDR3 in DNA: TGTGCCATCTCAATCCTCGGGAACTCGAACACCGGGGAGCTGTTTTTT.

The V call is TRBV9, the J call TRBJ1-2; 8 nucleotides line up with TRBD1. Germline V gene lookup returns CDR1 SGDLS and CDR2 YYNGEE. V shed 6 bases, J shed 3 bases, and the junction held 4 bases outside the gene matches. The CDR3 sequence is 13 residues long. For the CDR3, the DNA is TGTGCCAGCACCTGGGGACAGGACTATGGCTACACCTTC. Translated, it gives CASTWGQDYGYTF.

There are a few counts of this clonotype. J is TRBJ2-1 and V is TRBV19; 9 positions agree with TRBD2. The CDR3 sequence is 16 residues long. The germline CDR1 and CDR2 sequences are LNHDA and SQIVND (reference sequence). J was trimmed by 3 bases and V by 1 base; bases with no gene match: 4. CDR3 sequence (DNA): TGTGCCAGTAGTATAGGGGCTAGCGGGAACTACAATGAGCAGTTCTTC. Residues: CASSIGASGNYNEQFF.

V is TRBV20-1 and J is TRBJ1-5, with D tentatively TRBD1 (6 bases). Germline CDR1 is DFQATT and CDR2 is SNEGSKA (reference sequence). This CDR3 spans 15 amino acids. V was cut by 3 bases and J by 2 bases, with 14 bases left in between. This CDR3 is CSARPGGAGNQPQHF. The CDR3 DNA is TGCAGTGCTAGGCCGGGGGGCGCCGGCAATCAGCCCCAGCATTTT.

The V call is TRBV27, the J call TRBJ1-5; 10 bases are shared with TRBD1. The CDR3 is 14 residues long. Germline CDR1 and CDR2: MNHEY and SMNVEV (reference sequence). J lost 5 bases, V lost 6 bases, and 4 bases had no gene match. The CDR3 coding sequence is TGTGCCAGCAGACTGACAGGGGGCTATCAGCCCCAGCATTTT. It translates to CASRLTGGYQPQHF.

The CDR3 spells CASSELPFYGYTF. The CDR3 DNA reads TGTGCCAGCAGTGAACTTCCATTCTATGGCTACACCTTC. V is TRBV2 and J is TRBJ1-2; D not resolved. CDR3 length equals 13 residues. With 2 bases removed from V and 4 bases from J, the gap between germline ends came to 8 bases. Germline CDR1 reads SNHLY; CDR2 reads FYNNEI.

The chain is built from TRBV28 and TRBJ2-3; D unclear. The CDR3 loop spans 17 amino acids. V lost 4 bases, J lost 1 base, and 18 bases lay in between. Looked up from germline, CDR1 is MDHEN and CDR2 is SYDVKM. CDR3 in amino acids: CASSSPLVFRRTDTQYF. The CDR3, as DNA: TGTGCCAGCAGTTCCCCCCTAGTGTTCCGCCGCACAGATACGCAGTATTTT.

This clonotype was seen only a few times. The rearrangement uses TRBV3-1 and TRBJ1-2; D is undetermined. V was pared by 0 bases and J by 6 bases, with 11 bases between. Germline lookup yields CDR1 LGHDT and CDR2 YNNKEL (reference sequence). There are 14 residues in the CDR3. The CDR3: CASSQDQGPDGYTF. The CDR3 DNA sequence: TGTGCCAGCAGCCAAGATCAAGGTCCCGATGGCTACACCTTC.

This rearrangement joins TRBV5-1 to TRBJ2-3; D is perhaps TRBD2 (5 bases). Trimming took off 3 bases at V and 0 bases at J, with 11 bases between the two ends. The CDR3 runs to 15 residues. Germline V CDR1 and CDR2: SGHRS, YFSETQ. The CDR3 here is CASSSAGLSTDTQYF. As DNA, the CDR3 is TGCGCCAGCAGCTCTGCGGGCCTTAGCACAGATACGCAGTATTTT.

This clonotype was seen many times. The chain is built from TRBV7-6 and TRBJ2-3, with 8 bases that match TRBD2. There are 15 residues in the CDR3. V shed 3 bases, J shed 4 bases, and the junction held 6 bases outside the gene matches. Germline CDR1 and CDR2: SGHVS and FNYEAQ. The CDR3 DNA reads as TGTGCCAGCAGCTTTCGGGGGGGCCGGGCAGATACGCAGTATTTT. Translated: CASSFRGGRADTQYF.